The rows below give T cell receptor beta chains drawn from one sample of a study of blood T cell repertoires in COVID-19. The protocol was immunoSEQ multiplex PCR, while the TCRdb copy is restricted to in-frame clones and leaves out a portion. The data hold some 72,000 clones, with about 90% observed a single time. Sequencing was carried out using peripheral blood. Receptor source: a man in his fifties with active COVID-19. CDR3s include the opening cysteine and the closing phenylalanine or tryptophan. A D gene is named only where the DNA matches it firmly. The listing skips clone size in some rows; elsewhere it reads once, few, many or a size class.

CDR3 protein	CDR3 DNA	clone size	D gene	V gene	J gene
CASSSTPQETQYF	TGTGCCAGCTCATCGACACCGCAAGAGACCCAGTACTTC	-	-	TRBV18	TRBJ2-5
CASSPLQGSREKLFF	TGCGCCAGCAGCCCATTACAGGGGAGCAGGGAAAAACTGTTTTTT	-	TRBD1	TRBV5-1	TRBJ1-4
CASSFTPGGYGYGYTF	TGTGCCAGCAGTTTTACCCCGGGGGGCTATGGCTATGGCTACACCTTC	-	-	TRBV28	TRBJ1-2
CASGPGQGNQPQHF	TGTGCTAGTGGTCCGGGACAGGGAAATCAGCCCCAGCATTTT	-	TRBD1	TRBV12-5	TRBJ1-5
CASSFSLAGGNEQFF	TGTGCCAGCAGTTTCTCCCTAGCGGGCGGTAATGAGCAGTTCTTC	-	TRBD2	TRBV6-2/TRBV6-3	TRBJ2-1
CASSQNLGTGYSPLHF	TGTGCCAGCAGCCAAAACCTCGGGACTGGGTATTCACCCCTCCACTTT	-	-	TRBV3-1/TRBV3-2	TRBJ1-6
CASSWGGLVTDTQYF	TGTGCCAGCAGTTGGGGGGGGCTCGTCACAGATACGCAGTATTTT	-	-	TRBV2	TRBJ2-3
CASRNRATNTEAFF	TGCGCCAGCAGGAACAGGGCCACCAACACTGAAGCTTTCTTT	few	-	TRBV4-1	TRBJ1-1
CASSPGGGKLFF	TGTGCCAGCAGTCCCGGGGGAGGAAAACTGTTTTTT	-	-	TRBV28	TRBJ1-4
CASSKGGTSKPSEQFF	TGTGCCAGCAGCAAAGGAGGGACATCTAAACCCTCTGAGCAGTTCTTC	-	-	TRBV21-1	TRBJ2-1
CATSRDLSVGTGPSEQYF	TGTGCCACCAGCAGAGATCTAAGTGTCGGGACAGGTCCCTCCGAGCAGTACTTC	-	TRBD1	TRBV15	TRBJ2-7
CASSLRPGGANEQFF	TGTGCCAGCAGCTTAAGGCCAGGGGGCGCGAATGAGCAGTTCTTC	-	TRBD1	TRBV7-3	TRBJ2-1
CASEPETDTQYF	TGTGCCTCGGAGCCGGAAACAGATACGCAGTATTTT	-	-	TRBV11-1	TRBJ2-3
CAISESGQGFDEQFF	TGTGCCATCAGTGAGTCAGGACAGGGATTTGATGAGCAGTTCTTC	many	TRBD1	TRBV10-3	TRBJ2-1
CATSGPIGDTQYF	TGTGCCACCAGCGGGCCAATTGGAGATACGCAGTATTTT	few	-	TRBV15	TRBJ2-3
CASTQGGGPYEQFF	TGTGCCAGCACCCAAGGGGGAGGGCCCTATGAGCAGTTCTTC	-	-	TRBV5-4	TRBJ2-1
CASSPVHGLAGFF	TGTGCCAGCAGTCCCGTCCACGGACTAGCCGGGTTCTTC	-	TRBD2	TRBV28	TRBJ2-1
CASSRNTGELFF	TGTGCCAGCTCCAGGAACACCGGGGAGCTGTTTTTT	-	-	TRBV2	TRBJ2-2
CASSLSGGGTEAFF	TGTGCCAGCAGTTTATCAGGGGGCGGCACTGAAGCTTTCTTT	-	TRBD1	TRBV27	TRBJ1-1
CASSSSGGHNTGELFF	TGTGCCAGCAGTTCCAGCGGGGGCCACAACACCGGGGAGCTGTTTTTT	-	TRBD2	TRBV6-5	TRBJ2-2
CASSPSGDTGELFF	TGCGCCAGCAGCCCCTCGGGGGACACCGGGGAGCTGTTTTTT	-	-	TRBV5-1	TRBJ2-2
CASSEGREPNQYQETQYF	TGTGCCAGCAGTGAGGGGCGGGAGCCTAACCAGTACCAAGAGACCCAGTACTTC	-	TRBD2	TRBV2	TRBJ2-5
CASSLEGFIGAFF	TGTGCCAGCAGCTTGGAGGGGTTTATAGGAGCTTTCTTT	once	-	TRBV5-4	TRBJ1-1
CAWSYGRRETQYF	TGTGCCTGGAGCTACGGGAGGCGTGAGACCCAGTACTTC	-	TRBD2	TRBV30	TRBJ2-5
CASSLAQGLNEKLFF	TGCGCCAGCAGCTTGGCCCAGGGATTGAATGAAAAACTGTTTTTT	-	-	TRBV5-1	TRBJ1-4
CASSQTGYGYTF	TGTGCCAGCAGCCAGACAGGGTATGGCTACACCTTC	-	TRBD1	TRBV12-3/TRBV12-4	TRBJ1-2
CATSRVGSGRPNTDTQYF	TGTGCCACCAGCAGAGTTGGTAGCGGGAGACCAAACACAGATACGCAGTATTTT	-	TRBD2	TRBV15	TRBJ2-3